This TCR beta chain was sequenced during a study of a mutant IDH1 vaccine in newly diagnosed glioma. Time point specified: week 23, last vaccination. Each dose delivered 300 ug of mutant IDH1 20-mer peptide subcutaneously with imiquimod. The CDR3 is 15 residues long. V was clipped by 1 base and J by 12 bases, with 21 bases between them. CDR1 LNHDA and CDR2 SQIVND come from the germline V gene (reference sequence). Method: immunoSEQ multiplex PCR; TCRdb's copy keeps in-frame clones and lacks some. Of fewer than 45,000 clones listed, 60% to 85% were seen once; the top ten hold around 6.9%. For this clone: Its antigen is unidentified.

The sample consisted of PBMCs, taken from a glioma patient whose treatment included an IDH1 peptide vaccine. The clonotype was recovered from a woman aged 40 to 50 with glioma. Some clones in this sample may be carry-over from other donors' samples. The chain recombines TRBV19 with TRBJ1-1; D not certain. In DNA, the CDR3 is TGTGCCAGTAGTATAGGGCTTGGCGAGGCGCCTGTGACTTTCTTT. It specifies CASSIGLGEAPVTFF.